The 20 T cell receptor beta chains given below trace back to one sample, sequenced in a study of CD8+ T cells in alopecia areata. cDNA prepared by RNA extraction and subsequent reverse transcription served as the template for sequencing. TCRdb's table, derived via immunoSEQ multiplex PCR, lists solely in-frame clones and lacks some. The repertoire includes 35,000 or so clones, less than 55% of them detected once, and approximately 1.8% sits in the top ten. Roughly five patients had their CD4+ cells sorted into CD25+CD127- cells. Material: CD4+ Tregs sorted from blood. The receptors were sampled from a human donor with alopecia areata.

This sequence joins TRBV9 and TRBJ2-7; perhaps D is TRBD1 or TRBD2 (5 bases each). CDR3 size: 15 residues. V was clipped by 4 bases and J by 3 bases, with 17 bases between them. Germline lookup yields CDR1 SGDLS and CDR2 YYNGEE. CDR3 in DNA: TGTGCCAGCAGCCTCTCTTGGGGGTTGCTCTACGAGCAGTACTTC. This gives the protein CASSLSWGLLYEQYF.

This clone was detected once. This chain connects TRBV7-2 to TRBJ2-7; the D gene is possibly TRBD2 (5 bases). Trimming pared 0 bases from V and 8 bases from J, leaving 11 bases between. Germline loops: CDR1 SGHTA, CDR2 FQGNSA. This CDR3 is built from 13 residues. The CDR3 region is CASSLARPGKQYF. In DNA, the CDR3 is TGTGCCAGCAGCTTAGCCCGCCCGGGGAAGCAGTACTTC.

The rearrangement links TRBV7-9 to TRBJ2-1; D may match TRBD1 or TRBD2 (5 bases each). The ends were cut back, 8 bases at V and 0 bases at J, with 11 bases in the middle. Germline CDR1 SEHNR, CDR2 FQNEAQ (reference sequence). The CDR3 contains 14 residues. CDR3 nucleotide sequence: TGTGCCAGCGACGAGGGGCTCTCCTACAATGAGCAGTTCTTC. It codes for CASDEGLSYNEQFF.

The rearrangement joins TRBV6-1 to TRBJ1-2; D is ambiguous. The germline gives CDR1 MNHNS, CDR2 SASEGT. The CDR3 length is 14 residues. Trimming shortened V by 5 bases and J by 0 bases, and 10 bases separated the two germline ends. CDR3 DNA sequence: TGTGCCAGCAGTTCGGCGCGCACTAACTATGGCTACACCTTC. As protein: CASSSARTNYGYTF.

The chain recombines TRBV6-5 with TRBJ2-7; 10 nucleotides align to TRBD2. Trimming took 7 bases from V and 4 from J; bases not matched to a gene: 10. Germline V gene data show CDR1 as MNHEY and CDR2 as SVGAGI. The CDR3 spans 15 residues. The CDR3 here is CASTEAGGPKYEQYF. The CDR3 bases are TGTGCCAGCACCGAAGCGGGAGGGCCTAAATACGAGCAGTACTTC.

The chain uses TRBV28 and TRBJ2-7; TRBD1 matches at 9 bases. The V gene's germline CDR1 is MDHEN and CDR2 SYDVKM. Trimming cost V 1 base and J 2 bases; bases outside gene matches: 3. The CDR3 has 15 amino acids. CDR3 sequence: CASSLLGQGAYEQYF. For the CDR3, the DNA is TGTGCCAGCAGTTTATTGGGACAGGGAGCCTACGAGCAGTACTTC.

The chain has TRBV19 and TRBJ1-1; D unclear. This CDR3 is built from 12 residues. The germline V and J ends were trimmed by 5 bases and 1 base, with 5 bases remaining between them. The germline V gene has CDR1 LNHDA and CDR2 SQIVND (reference sequence). CDR3 region: CASSLQNTEAFF. CDR3 sequence (DNA): TGTGCCAGTAGTTTACAGAACACTGAAGCTTTCTTT.

V and J are TRBV28 and TRBJ2-3; D gene uncertain. The CDR3 has 13 residues. Germline CDR1 reads MDHEN; CDR2 reads SYDVKM. Trimming removed 5 bases from V and 2 bases from J, with 8 bases in between. This CDR3 reads CASSPPPTDTQYF. DNA of the CDR3: TGTGCCAGCAGTCCCCCCCCCACAGATACGCAGTATTTT.

In its sample, this clone was seen a few times. This chain connects TRBV30 to TRBJ1-5; the D is unclear. CDR3 length: 14 residues. V dropped 0 bases and J dropped 8 bases, with 14 bases sitting between them. Germline loops: CDR1 GTSNPN, CDR2 SVGIG (reference sequence). In nucleotides, the CDR3 is TGTGCCTGGAGTGTTGGCGGGCGGGTCGAGCCCCAGCATTTT. As protein: CAWSVGGRVEPQHF.

The CDR3 coding sequence is TGTGCCAGCAGGGGAGGACAGGGGGCAGTAAACGAGCAGTACTTC. Its translation: CASRGGQGAVNEQYF. This sequence joins TRBV7-2 and TRBJ2-7, with 11 bases aligning to TRBD1. The CDR3 is made up of 15 amino acids. J was trimmed by 5 bases and V by 6 bases; bases with no gene match: 9. CDR1 and CDR2 (germline): SGHTA, FQGNSA.

As concerns this clone: Compared with germline, one end of the junction differs, possibly owing to a read error. The V call is TRBV5-1, the J call TRBJ1-2; 7 bases line up with TRBD1. CDR1 and CDR2 from the germline V gene are SGHRS and YFSETQ. The CDR3 sequence is 13 residues long. The CDR3 nucleotides are TGCGCCAGCAGCTCCGGGACAGCCGATGGCTGCACCTTC. Translated, it gives CASSSGTADGCTF.

The chain combines TRBV7-9 with TRBJ1-2, with a possible D match to TRBD1 (6 bases). The CDR3 has 13 amino acids. V shed 8 bases and J shed 8 bases, with 18 bases lying between them. Germline values: CDR1 SEHNR, CDR2 FQNEAQ (reference sequence). CDR3 coding DNA: TGTGCCAGCGGGCAGCGGAGGCAGGGGGGCTACACCTTC. Translating gives CASGQRRQGGYTF.

The rearrangement joins TRBV30 to TRBJ2-2; D is perhaps TRBD1 or TRBD2 (5 bases each). Germline assignment: CDR1 GTSNPN and CDR2 SVGIG (reference sequence). The CDR3 contains 15 residues. V was trimmed by 3 bases and J by 5 bases, leaving 16 bases between them. For the CDR3, the DNA is TGTGCCTGGAGACAGGCTAGCTTAAGGACCGGGGAGCTGTTTTTT. Translating it yields CAWRQASLRTGELFF. Supplemented by reference TRBV30 and TRBJ2-2, the full variable domain reads SQTIHQWPATLVQPVGSPLSLECTVEGTSNPNLYWYRQAAGRGLQLLFYSVGIGQISSEVPQNLSASRPQDRQFILSSKKLLLSDSGFYLCAWRQASLRTGELFFGEGSRLTVL.

The chain carries TRBV18 and TRBJ1-5; weak D call: TRBD1 (5 bases). Deletions cut 1 base from V and 3 bases from J, with 7 bases between. CDR1 is KGHSH and CDR2 is LQKENI in the germline V gene. This CDR3 is built from 14 residues. The CDR3 protein is CASSPQDTNQPQHF. The CDR3 coding sequence is TGTGCCAGCTCACCACAGGACACCAATCAGCCCCAGCATTTT.

This clone was observed a handful of times. V is TRBV29-1 and J is TRBJ1-5; possibly TRBD1 for D (6 bases). V lost 7 bases and J 6 bases, leaving 19 bases between the germline ends. The germline V gene has CDR1 SQVTM and CDR2 ANQGSEA. The CDR3 is made up of 14 amino acids. The CDR3 spells CSAGDSHIGQPQHF. Here the CDR3 DNA reads TGCAGCGCAGGGGACTCCCACATCGGTCAGCCCCAGCATTTT. Full variable domain (rest looked up from reference TRBV29-1 and TRBJ1-5): SAVISQKPSRDICQRGTSLTIQCQVDSQVTMMFWYRQQPGQSLTLIATANQGSEATYESGFVIDKFPISRPNLTFSTLTVSNMSPEDSSIYLCSAGDSHIGQPQHFGDGTRLSIL.

The chain employs TRBV27 and TRBJ1-5; maybe TRBD1 (5 bases). Trimming took 3 bases from V and 7 from J, leaving 16 bases between them. There are 15 residues in the CDR3. The V gene's germline CDR1 is MNHEY and CDR2 SMNVEV (reference sequence). The CDR3 nucleotides read TGTGCCAGCAGTTTTCCGGACCCAGGGAAACAGCCCCAGCATTTT. Translating it yields CASSFPDPGKQPQHF.

In DNA form, the CDR3 reads TGTGCCAGCTCGCCCCGGGACTTGGGTACGTGGGAGCAGTACTTC. The encoded protein is CASSPRDLGTWEQYF. This chain connects TRBV18 to TRBJ2-7; D might be TRBD2 (6 bases). CDR1 KGHSH and CDR2 LQKENI come from the germline V gene. V dropped 6 bases and J dropped 7 bases, with 22 bases sitting between them. The CDR3 totals 15 residues.

The chain is built from TRBV18 and TRBJ1-5, with D possibly being TRBD1 (5 bases). CDR3 length equals 17 residues. Germline loops: CDR1 KGHSH, CDR2 LQKENI. The ends were cut back, 3 bases at V and 2 bases at J, with 17 bases in the middle. As DNA, the CDR3 is TGTGCCAGCTCACCCGGGCGTGGGAAAGGGGGCAATCAGCCCCAGCATTTT. It translates to CASSPGRGKGGNQPQHF. Complete variable domain (other parts from reference TRBV18 and TRBJ1-5): NAGVMQNPRHLVRRRGQEARLRCSPMKGHSHVYWYRQLPEEGLKFMVYLQKENIIDESGMPKERFSAEFPKEGPSILRIQQVVRGDSAAYFCASSPGRGKGGNQPQHFGDGTRLSIL.

This clone was seen a handful of times. The V gene is TRBV7-3, the J gene TRBJ2-2; perhaps TRBD2 as D (6 bases). Trimming removed 5 bases at V and 7 bases at J, with 11 bases between. Germline V lookup: CDR1 SGHTA, CDR2 FQGTGA. This CDR3 region has 13 residues. This CDR3 reads CASSRRRGGELFF. The CDR3 DNA reads as TGTGCCAGCAGCAGACGGCGGGGCGGGGAGCTGTTTTTT. The full variable domain, in which reference TRBV7-3 and TRBJ2-2 provide the parts outside the CDR3, is GAGVSQTPSNKVTEKGKYVELRCDPISGHTALYWYRQSLGQGPEFLIYFQGTGAADDSGLPNDRFFAVRPEGSVSTLKIQRTERGDSAVYLCASSRRRGGELFFGEGSRLTVL.

The rearrangement links TRBV7-3 to TRBJ2-3, with TRBD2 matching over 8 bases. Germline V gives CDR1 SGHTA, CDR2 FQGTGA. J was trimmed by 4 bases and V by 5 bases; bases with no gene match: 5. The CDR3 has 14 amino acids. CDR3 amino acids: CASSLGLGADTQYF. As DNA, the CDR3 is TGTGCCAGCAGCCTGGGACTAGGCGCAGATACGCAGTATTTT.